This T cell receptor (beta chain) is from a study of blood T cell repertoires in COVID-19. Study details: From T cells, B-cell-depleted T cells, or PBMCs came the material, which was cDNA or gDNA.

CDR3 length: 15 residues. CDR1 and CDR2 from the germline V gene are SGHRS and YFSETQ. The ends lost 5 bases at V and 5 bases at J; junction bases unmatched: 8. TCRdb's table, derived via immunoSEQ multiplex PCR, lists solely in-frame clones and lacks some. The table includes 250,000 to 300,000 clones, over 80% detected once. This clone came up a few times. The chain employs TRBV5-1 and TRBJ2-2; 8 bases agree with TRBD1. The source of this sequence is a woman aged 45-60 years with COVID-19, enrolled during active disease. Input material: peripheral blood. The CDR3 reads CASRNGQGVTGELFF. Here the CDR3 DNA reads TGCGCCAGCAGAAACGGACAGGGAGTAACCGGGGAGCTGTTTTTT.